The 3 T cell receptor beta chains in this list originate from one sample, sequenced in a study of cytomegalovirus exposure and HLA in healthy donors. Here immunoSEQ multiplex PCR was the method, and the copy in TCRdb shows in-frame clones only, minus some. Here the sample spans about 330,000 clones, roughly 87% being singletons. Source material: PBMCs. Source of these receptors: a woman in her 30s in good health and CMV-seropositive.

The chain uses TRBV7-6 and TRBJ2-3; 9 bases match TRBD2. V trimming: 2 bases; J trimming: 1 base; junction bases outside the gene matches: 1. Germline values: CDR1 SGHVS, CDR2 FNYEAQ. This CDR3 has 15 residues. The CDR3 DNA reads TGTGCCAGCAGCTTACGGACTAGCGGCACAGATACGCAGTATTTT. It is translated as CASSLRTSGTDTQYF.

The gene calls are TRBV18 and TRBJ2-3, with 7 bases aligning to TRBD2. V lost 1 base and J lost 4; bases outside the gene matches: 5. The CDR3 consists of 15 residues. The germline V gene has CDR1 KGHSH and CDR2 LQKENI. CDR3 residues: CASSPRVGGSDTQYF. The CDR3 DNA is TGTGCCAGCTCACCACGGGTGGGAGGGTCAGATACGCAGTATTTT.

The CDR3 nucleotides read TGTGCCAGCAGTCGGGCCGGGACAGGGGGCTACGAGCAGTACTTC. Its protein is CASSRAGTGGYEQYF. This sequence joins TRBV6-6 and TRBJ2-7; 11 bases fit TRBD1. Trimming cost V 5 bases and J 3 bases; bases outside gene matches: 6. CDR1 is MNHNY, CDR2 SVGAGI, per germline (reference sequence). The CDR3 is made up of 15 amino acids.